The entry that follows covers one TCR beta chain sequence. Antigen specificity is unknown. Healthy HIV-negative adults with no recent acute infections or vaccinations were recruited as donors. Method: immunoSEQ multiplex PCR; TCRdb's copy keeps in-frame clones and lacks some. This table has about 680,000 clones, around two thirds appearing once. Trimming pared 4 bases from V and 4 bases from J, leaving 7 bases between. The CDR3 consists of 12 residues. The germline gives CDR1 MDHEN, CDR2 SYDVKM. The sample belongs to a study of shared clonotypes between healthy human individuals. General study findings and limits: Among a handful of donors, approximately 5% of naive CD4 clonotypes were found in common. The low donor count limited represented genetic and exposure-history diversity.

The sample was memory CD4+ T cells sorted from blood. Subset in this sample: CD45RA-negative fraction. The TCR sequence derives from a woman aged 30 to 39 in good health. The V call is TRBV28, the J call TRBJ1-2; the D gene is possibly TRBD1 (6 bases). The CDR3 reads CASSSTGYGYTF. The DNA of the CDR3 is TGTGCCAGCAGTTCGACAGGCTATGGCTACACCTTC.